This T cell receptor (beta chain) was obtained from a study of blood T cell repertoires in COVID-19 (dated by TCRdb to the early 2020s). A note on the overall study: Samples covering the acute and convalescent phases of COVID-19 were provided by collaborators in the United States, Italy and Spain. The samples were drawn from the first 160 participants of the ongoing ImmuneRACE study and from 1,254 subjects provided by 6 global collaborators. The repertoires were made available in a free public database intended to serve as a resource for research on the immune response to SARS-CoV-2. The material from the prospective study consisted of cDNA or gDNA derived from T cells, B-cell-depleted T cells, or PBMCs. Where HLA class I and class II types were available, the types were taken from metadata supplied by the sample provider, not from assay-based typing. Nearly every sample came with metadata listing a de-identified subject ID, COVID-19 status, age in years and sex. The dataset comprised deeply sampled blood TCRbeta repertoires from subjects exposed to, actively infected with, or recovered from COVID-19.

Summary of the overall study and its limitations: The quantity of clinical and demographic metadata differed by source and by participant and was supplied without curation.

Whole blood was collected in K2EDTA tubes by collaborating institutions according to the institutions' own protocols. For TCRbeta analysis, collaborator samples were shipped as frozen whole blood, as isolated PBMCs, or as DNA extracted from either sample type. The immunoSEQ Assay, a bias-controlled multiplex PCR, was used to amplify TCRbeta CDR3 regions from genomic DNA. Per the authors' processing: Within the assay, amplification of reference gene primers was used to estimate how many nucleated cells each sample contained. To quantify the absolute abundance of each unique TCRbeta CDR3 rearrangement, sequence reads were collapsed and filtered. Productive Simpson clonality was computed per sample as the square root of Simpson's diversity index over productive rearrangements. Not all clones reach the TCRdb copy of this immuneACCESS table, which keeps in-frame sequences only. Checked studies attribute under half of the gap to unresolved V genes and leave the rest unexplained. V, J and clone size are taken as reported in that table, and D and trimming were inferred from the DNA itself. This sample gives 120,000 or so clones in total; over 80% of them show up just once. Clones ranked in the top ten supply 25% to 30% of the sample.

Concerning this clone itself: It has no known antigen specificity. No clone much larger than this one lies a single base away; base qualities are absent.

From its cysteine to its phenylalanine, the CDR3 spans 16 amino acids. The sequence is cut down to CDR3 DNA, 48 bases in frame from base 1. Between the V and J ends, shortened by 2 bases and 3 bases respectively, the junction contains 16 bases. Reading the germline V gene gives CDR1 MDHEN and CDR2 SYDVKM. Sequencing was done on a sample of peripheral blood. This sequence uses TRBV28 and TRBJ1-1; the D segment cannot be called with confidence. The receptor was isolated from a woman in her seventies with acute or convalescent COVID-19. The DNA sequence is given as TGTGCCAGCAGTTTACCGGCAGCCGGGGAGGACACTGAAGCTTTCTTT. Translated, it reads CASSLPAAGEDTEAFF.